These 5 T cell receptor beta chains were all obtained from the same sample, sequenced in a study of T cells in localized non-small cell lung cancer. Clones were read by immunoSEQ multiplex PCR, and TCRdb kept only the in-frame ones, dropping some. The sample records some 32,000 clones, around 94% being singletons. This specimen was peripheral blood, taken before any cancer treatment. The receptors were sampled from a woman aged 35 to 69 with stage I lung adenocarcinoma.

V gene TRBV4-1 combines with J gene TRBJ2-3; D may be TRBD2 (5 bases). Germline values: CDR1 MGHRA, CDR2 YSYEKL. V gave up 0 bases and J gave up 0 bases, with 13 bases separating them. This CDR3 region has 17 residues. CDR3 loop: CASSQESVGGSTDTQYF. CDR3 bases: TGCGCCAGCAGCCAAGAATCAGTCGGAGGAAGCACAGATACGCAGTATTTT.

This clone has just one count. The CDR3 DNA follows: TGTGCCAGCAGCGTCGGTATGGGGGGGGGCACAGATACGCAGTATTTT. Translating it yields CASSVGMGGGTDTQYF. This sequence joins TRBV7-9 and TRBJ2-3; 7 positions match TRBD2. CDR3 length equals 16 residues. Germline-derived CDR1 and CDR2 are SEHNR and FQNEAQ (reference sequence). V shed 5 bases, J shed 1 base, and the junction held 9 bases outside the gene matches.

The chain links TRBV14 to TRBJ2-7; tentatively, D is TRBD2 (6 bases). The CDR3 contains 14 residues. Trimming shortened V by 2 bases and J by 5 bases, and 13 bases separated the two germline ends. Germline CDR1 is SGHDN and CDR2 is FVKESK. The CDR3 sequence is CASSQWTKGNEQYF. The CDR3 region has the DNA TGTGCCAGCAGCCAATGGACTAAGGGTAACGAGCAGTACTTC.

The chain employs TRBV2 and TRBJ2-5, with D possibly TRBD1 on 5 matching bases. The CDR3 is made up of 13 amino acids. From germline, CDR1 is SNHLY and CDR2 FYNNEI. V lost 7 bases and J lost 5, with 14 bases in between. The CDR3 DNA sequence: TGTGCCAGCAAGAAACAGGAAGGGGAGACCCAGTACTTC. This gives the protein CASKKQEGETQYF.

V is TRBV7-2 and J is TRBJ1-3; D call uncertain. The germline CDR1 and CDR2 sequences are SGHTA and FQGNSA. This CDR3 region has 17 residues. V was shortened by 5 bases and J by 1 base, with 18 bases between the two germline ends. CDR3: CASSPVQFSGSGNTIYF. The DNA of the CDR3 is TGTGCCAGCAGCCCAGTTCAGTTCTCCGGGTCTGGAAACACCATATATTTT.